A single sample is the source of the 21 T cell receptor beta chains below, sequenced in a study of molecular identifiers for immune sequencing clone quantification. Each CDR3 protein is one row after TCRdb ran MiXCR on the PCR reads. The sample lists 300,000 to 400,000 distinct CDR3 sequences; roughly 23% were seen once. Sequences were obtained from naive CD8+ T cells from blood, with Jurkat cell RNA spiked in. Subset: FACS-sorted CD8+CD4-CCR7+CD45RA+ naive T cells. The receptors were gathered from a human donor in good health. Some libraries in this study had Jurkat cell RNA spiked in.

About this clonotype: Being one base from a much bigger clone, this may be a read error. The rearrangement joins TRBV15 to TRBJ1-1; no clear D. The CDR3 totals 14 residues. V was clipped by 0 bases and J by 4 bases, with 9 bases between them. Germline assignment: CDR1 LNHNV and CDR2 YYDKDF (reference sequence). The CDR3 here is CATSRDIGRTEAFF. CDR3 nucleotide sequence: TGTGCCACCAGCAGAGATATCGGTCGCACTGAAGCTTTCTTT. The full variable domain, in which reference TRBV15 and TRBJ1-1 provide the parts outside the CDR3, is DAMVIQNPRYQVTQFGKPVTLSCSQTLNHNVMYWYQQKSSQAPKLLFHYYDKDFNNEADTPDNFQSRRPNTSFCFLDIRSPGLGDTAMYLCATSRDIGRTEAFFGQGTRLTVV.

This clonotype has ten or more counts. CDR3 coding DNA: TGCGCCAGCAGCTCGACAGGGGAGTCGGGCTATGGCTACACCTTC. Encoded protein: CASSSTGESGYGYTF. The chain combines TRBV5-1 with TRBJ1-2; 8 bases are a match to TRBD1. The CDR3 consists of 15 residues. Looked up from germline, CDR1 is SGHRS and CDR2 is YFSETQ. V lost 3 bases, J lost 4 bases, and 8 bases stayed unmatched.

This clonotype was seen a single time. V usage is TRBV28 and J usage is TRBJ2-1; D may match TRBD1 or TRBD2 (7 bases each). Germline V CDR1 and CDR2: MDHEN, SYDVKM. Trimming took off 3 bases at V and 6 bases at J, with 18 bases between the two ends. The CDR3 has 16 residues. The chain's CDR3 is CASSLFRGGQRNEQFF. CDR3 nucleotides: TGTGCCAGCAGTTTGTTCAGGGGGGGGCAACGCAATGAGCAGTTCTTC.

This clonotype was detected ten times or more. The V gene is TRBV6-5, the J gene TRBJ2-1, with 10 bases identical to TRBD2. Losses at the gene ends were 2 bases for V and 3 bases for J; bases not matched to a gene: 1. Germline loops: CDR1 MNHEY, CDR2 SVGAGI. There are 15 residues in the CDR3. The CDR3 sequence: CASSYGTSVYNEQFF. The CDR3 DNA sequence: TGTGCCAGCAGTTACGGGACTAGCGTCTACAATGAGCAGTTCTTC.

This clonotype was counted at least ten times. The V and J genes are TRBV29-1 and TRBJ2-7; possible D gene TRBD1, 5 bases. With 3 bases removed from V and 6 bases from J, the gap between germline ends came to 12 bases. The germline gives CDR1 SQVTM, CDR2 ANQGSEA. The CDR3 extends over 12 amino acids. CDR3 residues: CSVDGASAEQYF. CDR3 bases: TGCAGCGTTGATGGGGCGTCGGCCGAGCAGTACTTC.

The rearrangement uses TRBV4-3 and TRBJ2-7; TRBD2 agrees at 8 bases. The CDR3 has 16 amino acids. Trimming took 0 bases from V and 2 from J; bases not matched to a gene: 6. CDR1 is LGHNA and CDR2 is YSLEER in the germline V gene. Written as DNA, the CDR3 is TGCGCCAGCAGCCAAGATCTGAGCGGGGGAACCTACGAGCAGTACTTC. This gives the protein CASSQDLSGGTYEQYF.

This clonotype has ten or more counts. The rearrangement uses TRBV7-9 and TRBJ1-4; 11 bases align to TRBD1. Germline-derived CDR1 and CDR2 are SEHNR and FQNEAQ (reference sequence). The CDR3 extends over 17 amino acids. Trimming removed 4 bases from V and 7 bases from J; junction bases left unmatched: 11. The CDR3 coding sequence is TGTGCCAGCAGCTCAACGGCGGGGACAGGGGGAGGTGAAAAACTGTTTTTT. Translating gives CASSSTAGTGGGEKLFF.

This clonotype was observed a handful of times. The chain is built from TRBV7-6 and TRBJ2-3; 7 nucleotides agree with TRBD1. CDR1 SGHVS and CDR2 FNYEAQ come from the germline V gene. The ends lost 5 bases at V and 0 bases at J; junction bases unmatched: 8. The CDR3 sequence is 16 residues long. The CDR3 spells CASSPTGFHSTDTQYF. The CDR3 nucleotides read TGTGCCAGCAGCCCGACAGGGTTTCATAGCACAGATACGCAGTATTTT.

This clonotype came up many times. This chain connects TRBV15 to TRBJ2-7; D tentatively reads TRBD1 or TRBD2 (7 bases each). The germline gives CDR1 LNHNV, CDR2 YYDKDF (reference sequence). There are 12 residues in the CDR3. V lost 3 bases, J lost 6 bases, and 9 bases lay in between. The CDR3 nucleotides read TGTGCCACCAGCAGCAGGGGGGGCGAGCAGTACTTC. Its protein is CATSSRGGEQYF. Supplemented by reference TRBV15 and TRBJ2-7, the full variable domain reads DAMVIQNPRYQVTQFGKPVTLSCSQTLNHNVMYWYQQKSSQAPKLLFHYYDKDFNNEADTPDNFQSRRPNTSFCFLDIRSPGLGDTAMYLCATSSRGGEQYFGPGTRLTVT.

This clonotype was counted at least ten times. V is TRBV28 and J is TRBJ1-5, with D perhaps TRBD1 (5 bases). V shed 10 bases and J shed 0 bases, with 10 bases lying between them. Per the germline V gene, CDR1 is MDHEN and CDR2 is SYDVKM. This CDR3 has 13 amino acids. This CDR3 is CATQGSSNQPQHF. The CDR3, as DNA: TGTGCCACCCAGGGCTCTAGCAATCAGCCCCAGCATTTT. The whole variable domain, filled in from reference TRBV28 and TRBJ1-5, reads DVKVTQSSRYLVKRTGEKVFLECVQDMDHENMFWYRQDPGLGLRLIYFSYDVKMKEKGDIPEGYSVSREKKERFSLILESASTNQTSMYLCATQGSSNQPQHFGDGTRLSIL.

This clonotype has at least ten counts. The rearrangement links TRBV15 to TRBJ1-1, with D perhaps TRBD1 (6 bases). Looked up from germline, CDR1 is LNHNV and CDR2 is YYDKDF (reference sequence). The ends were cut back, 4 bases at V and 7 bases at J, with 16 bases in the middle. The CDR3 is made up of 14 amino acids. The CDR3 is CATSIGGGQLEAFF. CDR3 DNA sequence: TGTGCCACCAGCATAGGTGGGGGCCAGCTTGAAGCTTTCTTT.

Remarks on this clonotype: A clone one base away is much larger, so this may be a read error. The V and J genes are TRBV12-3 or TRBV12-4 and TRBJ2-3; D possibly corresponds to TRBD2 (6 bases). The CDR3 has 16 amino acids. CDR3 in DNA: TGTGCCGGCAGTCTTAGACTAGGTCCCTCCACAGATACGCAGTATTTT. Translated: CAGSLRLGPSTDTQYF.

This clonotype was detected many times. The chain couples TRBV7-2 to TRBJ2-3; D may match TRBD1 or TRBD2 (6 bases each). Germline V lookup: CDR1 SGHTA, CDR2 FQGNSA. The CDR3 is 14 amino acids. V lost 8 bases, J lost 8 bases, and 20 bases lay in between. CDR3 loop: CASSGGNGGGTQYF. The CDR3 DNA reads TGTGCCAGCTCCGGCGGGAATGGAGGGGGTACGCAGTATTTT.

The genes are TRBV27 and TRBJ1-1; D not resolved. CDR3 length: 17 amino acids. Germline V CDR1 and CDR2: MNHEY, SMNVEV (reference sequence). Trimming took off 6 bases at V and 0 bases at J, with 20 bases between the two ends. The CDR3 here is CASSPGDPQILNTEAFF. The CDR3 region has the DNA TGTGCCAGCAGCCCCGGGGATCCCCAGATCTTGAACACTGAAGCTTTCTTT.

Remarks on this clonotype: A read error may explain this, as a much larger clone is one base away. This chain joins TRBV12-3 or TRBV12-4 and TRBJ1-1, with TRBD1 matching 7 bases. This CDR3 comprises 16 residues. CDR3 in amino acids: CASSPADRAKYTGAFF. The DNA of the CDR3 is TGTGCCAGCAGCCCAGCTGACAGGGCGAAGTACACTGGAGCTTTCTTT.

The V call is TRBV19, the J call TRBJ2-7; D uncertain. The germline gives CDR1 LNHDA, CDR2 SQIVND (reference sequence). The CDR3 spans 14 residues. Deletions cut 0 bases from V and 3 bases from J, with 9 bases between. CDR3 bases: TGTGCCAGTAGTATAGAGGGCGCCGGCTACGAGCAGTACTTC. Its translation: CASSIEGAGYEQYF.

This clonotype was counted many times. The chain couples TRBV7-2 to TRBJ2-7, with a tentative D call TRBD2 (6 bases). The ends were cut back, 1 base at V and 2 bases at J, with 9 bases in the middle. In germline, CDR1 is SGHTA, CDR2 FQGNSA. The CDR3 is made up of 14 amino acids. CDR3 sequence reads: CASSLGWGAYEQYF. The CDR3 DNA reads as TGTGCCAGCAGCTTAGGATGGGGGGCCTACGAGCAGTACTTC.

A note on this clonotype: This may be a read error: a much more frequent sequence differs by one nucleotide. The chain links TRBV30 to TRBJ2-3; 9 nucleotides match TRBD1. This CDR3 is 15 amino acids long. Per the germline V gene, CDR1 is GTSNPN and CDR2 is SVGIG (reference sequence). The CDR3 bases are TGTGCCTGGAGTGTTGGACAGGGGAGACCTGATACGCAGTGTTTT. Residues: CAWSVGQGRPDTQCF.

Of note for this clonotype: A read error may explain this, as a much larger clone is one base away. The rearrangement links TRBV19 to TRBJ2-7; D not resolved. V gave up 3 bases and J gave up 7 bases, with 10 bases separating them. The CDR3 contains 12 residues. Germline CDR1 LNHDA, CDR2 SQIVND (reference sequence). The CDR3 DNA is TGTGCCAGTAGTATCGTGGGGAAAGAGCAGTACTTC. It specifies CASSIVGKEQYF.

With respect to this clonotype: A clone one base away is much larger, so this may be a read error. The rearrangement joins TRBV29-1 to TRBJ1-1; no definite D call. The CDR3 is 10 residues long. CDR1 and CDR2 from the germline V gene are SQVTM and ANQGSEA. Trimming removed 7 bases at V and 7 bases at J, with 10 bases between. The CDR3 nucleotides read TGCAGCGCCCGGGTCAGTGAAGCTTTCTTT. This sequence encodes CSARVSEAFF.

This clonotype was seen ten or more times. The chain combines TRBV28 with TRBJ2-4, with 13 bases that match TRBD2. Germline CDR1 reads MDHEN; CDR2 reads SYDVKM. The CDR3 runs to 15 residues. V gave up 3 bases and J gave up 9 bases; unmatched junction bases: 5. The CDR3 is CASSFPTSGRAIQYF. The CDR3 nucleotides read TGTGCCAGCAGTTTCCCAACTAGCGGGAGGGCCATTCAGTACTTC.